The 3 T cell receptor beta chains reported below all come from one sample, sequenced in a study of PD-1 blockade in classical Hodgkin lymphoma. The patients all showed relapse after autologous stem cell transplantation, while their brentuximab vedotin exposure varied. Here immunoSEQ multiplex PCR was the method, and the copy in TCRdb shows in-frame clones only, minus some. The sample consists of about 5,900 clones, about 86% of them appearing once. This specimen consisted of peripheral blood mononuclear cells (PBMCs), obtained before the second cycle of nivolumab. All receptors come from a human donor with classical Hodgkin lymphoma.

Sample share makes this clone medium-sized. This chain links TRBV27 with TRBJ1-5; perhaps TRBD1 as D (5 bases). V lost 5 bases and J 2 bases, leaving 19 bases between the germline ends. Germline CDR1 MNHEY, CDR2 SMNVEV (reference sequence). CDR3 length: 17 residues. The CDR3 loop is CASSPLSAGIGNQPQHF. The CDR3 DNA sequence: TGTGCCAGCAGTCCGCTAAGTGCAGGGATAGGCAATCAGCCCCAGCATTTT.

The genes are TRBV7-9 and TRBJ1-1; D possibly corresponds to TRBD1 (5 bases). The V end lost 5 bases, the J end lost 4 bases, and 17 bases lay between the germline ends. The CDR3 extends over 15 amino acids. In germline, CDR1 is SEHNR, CDR2 FQNEAQ (reference sequence). CDR3 coding DNA: TGTGCCAGCAGCCCTCGCCCGGGGGGAAGCACTGAAGCTTTCTTT. Translating it yields CASSPRPGGSTEAFF.

This clone was found once. The V call is TRBV7-9, the J call TRBJ1-6; possible D gene TRBD1, 6 bases. Deletions cut 7 bases from V and 0 bases from J, with 13 bases between. Germline-derived CDR1 and CDR2 are SEHNR and FQNEAQ (reference sequence). CDR3 length: 16 amino acids. CDR3 in DNA: TGTGCCAGCACTCAGGGGCGGAGCTCCTATAATTCACCCCTCCACTTT. It encodes CASTQGRSSYNSPLHF.